This T cell receptor (beta chain) was recovered during a study of human T cells and chemical hapten exposure. Study-wide results and limits: After DPC sensitization, TCRs above 1 in 1000 frequency showed no change. Expanded TCRs formed significantly more large CDR3 similarity clusters than controls.

In regard to this clonotype: The antigen is undetermined.

V was shortened by 0 bases and J by 2 bases, with 8 bases between the two germline ends. The CDR3 has 14 amino acids. Germline loops: CDR1 MNHEY, CDR2 SVGAGI. Original methodology: Sample TCR totals centred on a median of approximately 95,000, ranging about 20,000 to 750,000. TCRdb reprocessed the RACE reads via MiXCR and lists one record per CDR3 protein. TCRdb, not the original authors, processed these V and J calls. The data contain over 100,000 distinct CDR3 sequences, roughly 9% of them singletons. Time point: patch test 2, 6 weeks after DPC sensitization. Stated treatment: therapeutic diphenylcyclopropenone sensitization with weekly scalp DPC.

The sample in question was whole blood, obtained in connection with sensitization to the hapten diphenylcyclopropenone (DPC). This chain links TRBV6-5 with TRBJ2-7, with D unclear. The clonotype was recovered from a woman aged 40 to 50 with alopecia areata. Some clones in this sample may be carry-over from other donors' samples. The CDR3 loop reads CASSYSSTAYEQYF. As DNA, the CDR3 is TGTGCCAGCAGTTACTCGAGTACCGCCTACGAGCAGTACTTC.